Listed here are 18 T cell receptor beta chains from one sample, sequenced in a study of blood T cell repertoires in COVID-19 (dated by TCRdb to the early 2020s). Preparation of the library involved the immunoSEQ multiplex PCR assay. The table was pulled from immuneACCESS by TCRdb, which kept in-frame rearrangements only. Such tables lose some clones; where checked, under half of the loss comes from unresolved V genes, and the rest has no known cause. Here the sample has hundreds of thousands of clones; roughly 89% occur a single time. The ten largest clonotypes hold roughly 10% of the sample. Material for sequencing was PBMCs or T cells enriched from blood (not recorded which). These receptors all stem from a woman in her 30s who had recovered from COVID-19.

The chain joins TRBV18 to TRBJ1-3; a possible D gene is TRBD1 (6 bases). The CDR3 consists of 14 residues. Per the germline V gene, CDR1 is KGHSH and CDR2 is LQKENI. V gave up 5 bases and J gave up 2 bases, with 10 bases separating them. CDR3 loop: CASSEGVPGNTIYF. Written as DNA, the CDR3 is TGTGCCAGCTCAGAGGGGGTTCCTGGAAACACCATATATTTT.

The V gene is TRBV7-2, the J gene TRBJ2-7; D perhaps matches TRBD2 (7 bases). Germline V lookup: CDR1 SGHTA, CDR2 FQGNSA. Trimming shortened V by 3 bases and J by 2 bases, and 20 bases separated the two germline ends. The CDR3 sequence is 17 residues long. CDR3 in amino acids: CASSLVAAGAGAYEQYF. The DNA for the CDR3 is TGTGCCAGCAGCTTGGTTGCGGCGGGGGCTGGGGCCTACGAGCAGTACTTC.

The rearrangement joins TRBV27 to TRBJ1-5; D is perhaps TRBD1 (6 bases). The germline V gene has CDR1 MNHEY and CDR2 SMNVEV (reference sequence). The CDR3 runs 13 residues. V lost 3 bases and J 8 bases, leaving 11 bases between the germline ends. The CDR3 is CASSFRGAEPQHF. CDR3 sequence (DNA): TGTGCCAGCAGTTTTCGGGGGGCGGAGCCCCAGCATTTT.

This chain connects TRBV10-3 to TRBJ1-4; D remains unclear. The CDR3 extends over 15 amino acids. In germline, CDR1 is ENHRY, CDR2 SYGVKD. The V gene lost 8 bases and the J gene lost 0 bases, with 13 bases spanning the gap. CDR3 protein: CAISERVATNEKLFF. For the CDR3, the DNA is TGTGCCATCTCCGAGAGGGTTGCAACTAATGAAAAACTGTTTTTT.

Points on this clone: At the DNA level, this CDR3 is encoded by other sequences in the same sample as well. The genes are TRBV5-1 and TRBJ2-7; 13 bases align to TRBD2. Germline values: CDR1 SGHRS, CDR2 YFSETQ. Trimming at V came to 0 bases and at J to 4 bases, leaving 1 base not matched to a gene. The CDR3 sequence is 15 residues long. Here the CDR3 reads CASSLGTSGSYEQYF. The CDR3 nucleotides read TGCGCCAGCAGCTTGGGGACTAGCGGGAGTTACGAGCAGTACTTC.

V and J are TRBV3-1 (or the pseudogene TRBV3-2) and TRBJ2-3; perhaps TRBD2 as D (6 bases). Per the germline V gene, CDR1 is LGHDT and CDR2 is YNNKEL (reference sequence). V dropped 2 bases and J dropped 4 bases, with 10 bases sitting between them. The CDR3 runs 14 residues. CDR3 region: CASSQRGGADTQYF. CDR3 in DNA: TGTGCCAGCAGCCAAAGAGGAGGGGCAGATACGCAGTATTTT.

DNA of the CDR3: TGTGCCAGTAGACTAGCGGGAGTGGGTGATACGCAGTATTTT. Encoded protein: CASRLAGVGDTQYF. V and J are TRBV19 and TRBJ2-3; 11 nucleotides line up with TRBD2. The V gene's germline CDR1 is LNHDA and CDR2 SQIVND (reference sequence). The trim removed 6 bases at V and 6 bases at J, leaving 5 bases unmatched. The CDR3 runs to 14 residues.

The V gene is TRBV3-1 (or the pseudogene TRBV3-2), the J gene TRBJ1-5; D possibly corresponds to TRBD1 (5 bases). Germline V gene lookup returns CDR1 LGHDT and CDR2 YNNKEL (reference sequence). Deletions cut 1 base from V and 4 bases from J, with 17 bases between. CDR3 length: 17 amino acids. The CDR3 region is CASSQGLAGQGNQPQHF. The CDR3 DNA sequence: TGTGCCAGCAGCCAAGGTCTGGCAGGTCAGGGTAATCAGCCCCAGCATTTT.

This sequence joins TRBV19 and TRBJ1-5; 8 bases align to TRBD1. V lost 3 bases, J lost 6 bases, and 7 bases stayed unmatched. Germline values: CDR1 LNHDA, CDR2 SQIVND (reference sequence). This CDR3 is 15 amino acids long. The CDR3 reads CASSIGQGRIQPQHF. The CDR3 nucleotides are TGTGCCAGTAGTATCGGACAGGGAAGGATTCAGCCCCAGCATTTT.

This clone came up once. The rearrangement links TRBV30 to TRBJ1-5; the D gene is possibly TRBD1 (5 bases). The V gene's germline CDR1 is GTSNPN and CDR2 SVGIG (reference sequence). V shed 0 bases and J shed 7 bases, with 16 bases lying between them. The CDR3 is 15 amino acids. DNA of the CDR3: TGTGCCTGGAGTGTACTATCAGGGTTCTCCCAGCCCCAGCATTTT. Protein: CAWSVLSGFSQPQHF.

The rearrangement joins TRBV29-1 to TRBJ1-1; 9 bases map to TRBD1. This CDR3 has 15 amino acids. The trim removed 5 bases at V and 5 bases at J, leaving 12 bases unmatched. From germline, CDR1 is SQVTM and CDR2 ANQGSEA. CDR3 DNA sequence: TGCAGCGTTTTTGTGGGGGACAGGGTTGGAACTGAAGCTTTCTTT. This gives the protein CSVFVGDRVGTEAFF.

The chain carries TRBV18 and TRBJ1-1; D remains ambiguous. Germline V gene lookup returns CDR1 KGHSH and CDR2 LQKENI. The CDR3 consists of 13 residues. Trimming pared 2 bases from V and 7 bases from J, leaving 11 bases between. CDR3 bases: TGTGCCAGCTCACCAGGTGGCCGACTTGAAGCTTTCTTT. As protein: CASSPGGRLEAFF.

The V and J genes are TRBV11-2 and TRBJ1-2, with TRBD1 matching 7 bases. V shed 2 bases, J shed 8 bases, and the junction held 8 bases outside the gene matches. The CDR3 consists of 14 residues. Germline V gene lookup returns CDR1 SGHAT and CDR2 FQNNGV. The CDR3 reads CASSLRQGDGGYTF. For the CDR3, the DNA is TGTGCCAGCAGCTTACGGCAGGGGGATGGAGGCTACACCTTC.

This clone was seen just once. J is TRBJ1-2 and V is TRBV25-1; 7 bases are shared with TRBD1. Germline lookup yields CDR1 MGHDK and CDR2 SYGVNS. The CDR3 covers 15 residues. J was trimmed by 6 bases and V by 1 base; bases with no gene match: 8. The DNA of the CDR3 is TGTGCCAGCAGTGAATTCTCTGACAGGGTGCATGGCTACACCTTC. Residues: CASSEFSDRVHGYTF.

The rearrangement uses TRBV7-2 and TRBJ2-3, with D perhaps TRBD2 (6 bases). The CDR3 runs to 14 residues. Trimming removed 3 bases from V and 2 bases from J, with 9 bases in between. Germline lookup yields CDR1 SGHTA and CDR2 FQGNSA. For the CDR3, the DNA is TGTGCCAGCAGCTTGGGCGGGGCCACAGATACGCAGTATTTT. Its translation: CASSLGGATDTQYF.

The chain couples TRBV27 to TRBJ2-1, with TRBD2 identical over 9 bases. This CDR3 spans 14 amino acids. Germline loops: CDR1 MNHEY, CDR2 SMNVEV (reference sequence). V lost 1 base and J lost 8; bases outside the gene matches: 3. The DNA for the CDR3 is TGTGCCAGCAGTTTATATAGCGGGAGCTATGAGCAGTTCTTC. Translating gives CASSLYSGSYEQFF.

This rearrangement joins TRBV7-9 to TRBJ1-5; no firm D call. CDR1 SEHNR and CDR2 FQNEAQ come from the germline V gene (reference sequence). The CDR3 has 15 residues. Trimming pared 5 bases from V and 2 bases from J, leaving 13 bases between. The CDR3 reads CASSPRGPGNQPQHF. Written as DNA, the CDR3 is TGTGCCAGCAGCCCCCGAGGCCCCGGCAATCAGCCCCAGCATTTT. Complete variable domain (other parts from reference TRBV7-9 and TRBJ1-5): DTGVSQNPRHKITKRGQNVTFRCDPISEHNRLYWYRQTLGQGPEFLTYFQNEAQLEKSRLLSDRFSAERPKGSFSTLEIQRTEQGDSAMYLCASSPRGPGNQPQHFGDGTRLSIL.

The CDR3 loop is CASGRGNSPLHF. In DNA, the CDR3 is TGTGCCAGCGGGAGGGGCAATTCACCCCTCCACTTT. The gene calls are TRBV6-5 and TRBJ1-6; a possible D gene is TRBD1 (5 bases). Looked up from germline, CDR1 is MNHEY and CDR2 is SVGAGI. The CDR3 totals 12 residues. V was clipped by 8 bases and J by 7 bases, with 9 bases between them.